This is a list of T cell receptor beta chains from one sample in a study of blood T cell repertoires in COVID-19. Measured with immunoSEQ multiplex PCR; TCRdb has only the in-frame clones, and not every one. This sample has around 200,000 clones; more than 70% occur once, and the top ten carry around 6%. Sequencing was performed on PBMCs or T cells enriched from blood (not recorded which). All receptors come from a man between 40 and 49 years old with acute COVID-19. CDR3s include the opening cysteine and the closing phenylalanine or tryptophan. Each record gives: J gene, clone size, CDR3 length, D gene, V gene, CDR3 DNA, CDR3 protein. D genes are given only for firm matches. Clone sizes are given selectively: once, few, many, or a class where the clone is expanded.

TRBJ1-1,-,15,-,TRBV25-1,TGTGCCAGCAGTATCCCACGGGGGTTGAACACTGAAGCTTTCTTT,CASSIPRGLNTEAFF
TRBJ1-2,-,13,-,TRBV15,TGTGCCACCAGCAGAGAGAGGTCGGGTGGCTACACCTTC,CATSRERSGGYTF
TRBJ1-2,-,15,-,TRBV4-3,TGCGCCAGCAGCCAAGGCGCGGGCGAAAGGTATGGCTACACCTTC,CASSQGAGERYGYTF
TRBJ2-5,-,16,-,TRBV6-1,TGTGCCAGCAGTGTGTTCAGCGGGTCCACCCAAGAGACCCAGTACTTC,CASSVFSGSTQETQYF
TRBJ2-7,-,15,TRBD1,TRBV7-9,TGTGCCAGCAGCCGATCAACGCAGGGGGCGTACGAGCAGTACTTC,CASSRSTQGAYEQYF
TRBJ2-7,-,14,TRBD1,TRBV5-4,TGTGCCAGCAGTAGTCAGGACAGGACCTACGAGCAGTACTTC,CASSSQDRTYEQYF
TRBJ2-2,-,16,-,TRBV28,TGTGCCAGCAGTTTTCGGGGCAGGGGTTATCCCGGGGAGCTGTTTTTT,CASSFRGRGYPGELFF
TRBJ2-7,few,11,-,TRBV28,TGTGCCAGCATAGGAGGGTTGGAGCAGTACTTC,CASIGGLEQYF
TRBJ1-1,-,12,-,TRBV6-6,TGTGCCAGCAGTTATATGAGGACTGAAGCTTTCTTT,CASSYMRTEAFF
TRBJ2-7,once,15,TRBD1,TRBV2,TGTGCCAGCAGTTCCAGCCCGGGACAGGGAAACGAGCAGTACTTC,CASSSSPGQGNEQYF
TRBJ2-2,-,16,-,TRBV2,TGTGCCAGCAGTGAAATGGGGGGTGATTACACCGGGGAGCTGTTTTTT,CASSEMGGDYTGELFF
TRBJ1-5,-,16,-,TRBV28,TGTGCCAGCAGTCCCCGGGGAGGGCGTAGCAATCAGCCCCAGCATTTT,CASSPRGGRSNQPQHF
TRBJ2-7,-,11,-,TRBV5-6,TGTGCCAGCAGCTTGACCGGCGAGCAGTACTTC,CASSLTGEQYF
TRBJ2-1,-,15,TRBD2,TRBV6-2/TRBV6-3,TGTGCCAGCAGTTACCTTCGGGGGGTCTACAATGAGCAGTTCTTC,CASSYLRGVYNEQFF
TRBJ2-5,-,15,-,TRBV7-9,TGTGCCAGCAGCTTAGTCAGGTCTTATGGGGAGACCCAGTACTTC,CASSLVRSYGETQYF
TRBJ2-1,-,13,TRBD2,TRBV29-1,TGCCAGGGGATAGCGGGAAGCTACAATGAGCAGTTCTTC,CQGIAGSYNEQFF
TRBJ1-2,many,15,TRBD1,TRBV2,TGTGCCAGCAGCATTTCGCAGGGGGCGCGTGGTGGCTACACCTTC,CASSISQGARGGYTF
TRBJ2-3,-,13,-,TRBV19,TGTGCCAGTGCCGACAGGGCGGGGGATACGCAGTATTTT,CASADRAGDTQYF
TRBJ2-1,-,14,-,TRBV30,TGTGCCTGGAGTAAGGGGGAGGGCATTGATGAGCAGTTCTTC,CAWSKGEGIDEQFF
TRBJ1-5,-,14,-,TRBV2,TGTGCCAGCAGTGTTTTGACAGACAATCAGCCCCAGCATTTT,CASSVLTDNQPQHF
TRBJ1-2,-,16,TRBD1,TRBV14,TGTGCCAGCAGCGCCCCCGGAAGGACAGGGGGCTATGGCTACACCTTC,CASSAPGRTGGYGYTF
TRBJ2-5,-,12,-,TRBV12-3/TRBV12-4,TGTGCCAGTCGTCGGGGAGGAGGGGCCCAGTACTTC,CASRRGGGAQYF
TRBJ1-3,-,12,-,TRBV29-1,TGCAGCGCCCGACTCTCTGGAAACACCATATATTTT,CSARLSGNTIYF
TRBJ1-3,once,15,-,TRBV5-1,TGCGCCAGCAGCTTGGGGGGACTCCCTGGAACCACCATATATTTT,CASSLGGLPGTTIYF
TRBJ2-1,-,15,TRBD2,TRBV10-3,TGTGCCATCAGTGGGGACGGGGGGGCTAGTCATGAGCAGTTCTTC,CAISGDGGASHEQFF
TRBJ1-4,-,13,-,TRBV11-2,TGTGCCAGCGGACAAGGGATTAATGAAAAACTGTTTTTT,CASGQGINEKLFF
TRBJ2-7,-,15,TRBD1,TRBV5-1,TGCGCCAGCAGACGGGACAGTCAAGCGCCCTACGAGCAGTACTTC,CASRRDSQAPYEQYF
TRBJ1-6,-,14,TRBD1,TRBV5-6,TGTGCCAGCAGCCGCGGGACAGGGGGGTCACCCCTCCACTTT,CASSRGTGGSPLHF
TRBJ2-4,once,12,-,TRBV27,TGTGCCAGCAGCCCCTACGGGGACATTCAGTACTTC,CASSPYGDIQYF
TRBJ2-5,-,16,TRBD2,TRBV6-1,TGTGCCAGCAGTGAACTTGCTAGCGGGTACCAAGAGACCCAGTACTTC,CASSELASGYQETQYF
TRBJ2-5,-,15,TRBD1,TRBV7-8,TGTGCCAGCAGCTTCTTCCAGACAGGGGAAGCGACCCAGTACTTC,CASSFFQTGEATQYF
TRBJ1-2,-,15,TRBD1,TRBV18,TGTGCCAGCTCACCAGGGACAGGAGGCTGGAACGGCTACACCTTC,CASSPGTGGWNGYTF
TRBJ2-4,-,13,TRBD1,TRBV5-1,TGCGCCAGCAGCTGGACAGGGCCTGAGGCTCAGTACTTC,CASSWTGPEAQYF
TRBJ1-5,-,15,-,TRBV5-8,TGTGCCAGCAGCTTGGGGTTCAGGGTTGCTCAGCCCCAGCATTTT,CASSLGFRVAQPQHF
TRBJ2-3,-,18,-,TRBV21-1,TGTGCCAGCAGCAGCCCCCCAGCGACAGGGGGTACGACAGATACGCAGTATTTT,CASSSPPATGGTTDTQYF
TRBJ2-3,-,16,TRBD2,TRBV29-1,TGCAGCGTTACATCTCCTAGCGGGAGGAGGGTAGATACGCAGTATTTT,CSVTSPSGRRVDTQYF
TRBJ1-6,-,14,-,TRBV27,TGTGCCAGCTACTCTCCGGGGGACGGGTCACCCCTCCACTTT,CASYSPGDGSPLHF
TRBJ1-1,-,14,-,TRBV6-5,TGTGCCAGCAACAAATCGCCACCTAACACTGAAGCTTTCTTT,CASNKSPPNTEAFF
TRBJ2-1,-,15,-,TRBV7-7,TGTGCTAGCAGCCGACTCCTTGGCTCCTACAATGAGCAGTTCTTC,CASSRLLGSYNEQFF
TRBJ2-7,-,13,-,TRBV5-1,TGCGCCAGCAGCGGAACCGGGGCCTACGAGCAGTACTTC,CASSGTGAYEQYF
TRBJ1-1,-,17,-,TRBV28,TGTGCCAGCAGTCCTGCCAGGGGCGTCGAATGGAACACTGAAGCTTTCTTT,CASSPARGVEWNTEAFF
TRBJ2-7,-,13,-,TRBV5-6,TGTGCCAGCAGCCGACAGGAGGCCTACGAGCAGTACTTC,CASSRQEAYEQYF
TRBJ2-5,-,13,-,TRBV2,TGTGCCAGCTGGGGAGAATTTGGAGAGACCCAGTACTTC,CASWGEFGETQYF
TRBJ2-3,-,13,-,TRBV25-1,TGTGCCAGCAGTGTAGTAAACACAGATACGCAGTATTTT,CASSVVNTDTQYF
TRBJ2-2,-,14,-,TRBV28,TGTGCCAGCAGTTTACAGATGAACACCGGGGAGCTGTTTTTT,CASSLQMNTGELFF
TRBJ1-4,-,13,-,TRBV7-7,TGTGCTAGCAGCGATAATCCGGGAGAAAAACTGTTTTTT,CASSDNPGEKLFF
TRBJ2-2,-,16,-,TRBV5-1,TGCGCCAGCAGCTTGGACGGGACTCTGGTTGGCGGGGAGCTGTTTTTT,CASSLDGTLVGGELFF
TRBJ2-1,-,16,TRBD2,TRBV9,TGTGCCAGCAGCCCCAGGACTAGCGGCGTCCCCAATGAGCAGTTCTTC,CASSPRTSGVPNEQFF
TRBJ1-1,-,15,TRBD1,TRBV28,TGTGCCAGCAGTTTGGGACAGGGATTTCGCACTGAAGCTTTCTTT,CASSLGQGFRTEAFF
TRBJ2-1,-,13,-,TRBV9,TGTGCCAGCAGCGCCGGCTCCTACAATGAGCAGTTCTTC,CASSAGSYNEQFF
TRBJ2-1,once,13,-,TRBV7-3,TGTGCCAGCAGCTCAGGGGTATACAATGAGCAGTTCTTC,CASSSGVYNEQFF
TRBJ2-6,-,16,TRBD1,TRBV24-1,TGTGCCACCAGTGGGACAGGGTCATACGGGGCCAACGTCCTGACTTTC,CATSGTGSYGANVLTF